The 8 T cell receptor beta chains below were found in one sample sequenced in a study of blood T cell repertoires in COVID-19. The table came from immunoSEQ multiplex PCR; TCRdb's copy has only in-frame clones and leaves some out. The sample lists about 330,000 clones, 86% occurring once. Sequencing was done on a sample of PBMCs or T cells enriched from blood (not recorded which). The receptors stem from a woman aged 18-29 years who had recovered from COVID-19.

Only a few counts were recorded for this clone. The chain uses TRBV19 and TRBJ2-3; D unclear. Trimming shortened V by 3 bases and J by 5 bases, and 12 bases separated the two germline ends. CDR1 is LNHDA and CDR2 is SQIVND in the germline V gene (reference sequence). This CDR3 contains 14 residues. The CDR3 nucleotides read TGTGCCAGTAGTATCGGGTTAGCCAGAGATACGCAGTATTTT. Translating gives CASSIGLARDTQYF. Full variable domain (rest looked up from reference TRBV19 and TRBJ2-3): DGGITQSPKYLFRKEGQNVTLSCEQNLNHDAMYWYRQDPGQGLRLIYYSQIVNDFQKGDIAEGYSVSREKKESFPLTVTSAQKNPTAFYLCASSIGLARDTQYFGPGTRLTVL.

V usage is TRBV7-3 and J usage is TRBJ2-3, with unresolved D. Per the germline V gene, CDR1 is SGHTA and CDR2 is FQGTGA. Trimming removed 3 bases at V and 4 bases at J, with 8 bases between. The CDR3 is 13 residues long. Written as DNA, the CDR3 is TGTGCCAGCAGCTTCTTAGAGGCAGATACGCAGTATTTT. It encodes CASSFLEADTQYF.

J is TRBJ2-2 and V is TRBV5-1, with a possible D match to TRBD1 (5 bases). Trimming left V 0 bases short and J 4 bases short, with 19 bases between. The CDR3 totals 18 residues. The germline V gene encodes CDR1 SGHRS and CDR2 YFSETQ. CDR3 loop: CASSLEGMSSPGTGELFF. The CDR3, as DNA: TGCGCCAGCAGCTTGGAGGGGATGAGCTCCCCGGGCACCGGGGAGCTGTTTTTT.

The genes are TRBV10-3 and TRBJ1-3; 8 nucleotides line up with TRBD1. J gave up 4 bases and V 1 base, and 3 bases lay outside the gene matches. The germline gives CDR1 ENHRY, CDR2 SYGVKD. The CDR3 is 15 residues long. The CDR3 region has the DNA TGTGCCATCAGTGAGTACCCAGGGGGCGGAAACACCATATATTTT. Amino acid sequence: CAISEYPGGGNTIYF.

The chain combines TRBV2 with TRBJ2-5; 11 nucleotides match TRBD2. CDR3 length: 16 amino acids. Germline-derived CDR1 and CDR2 are SNHLY and FYNNEI. V lost 4 bases, J lost 4 bases, and 8 bases stayed unmatched. CDR3 DNA: TGTGCCAGCAGTGGACTAGCGGGGATGGTCGGAGAGACCCAGTACTTC. Translation: CASSGLAGMVGETQYF.

V is TRBV19 and J is TRBJ1-1; 7 bases are shared with TRBD1. The CDR3 totals 13 residues. The germline CDR1 and CDR2 sequences are LNHDA and SQIVND (reference sequence). V trimming: 10 bases; J trimming: 1 base; junction bases outside the gene matches: 6. Here the CDR3 reads CATGTAGNTEAFF. The DNA for the CDR3 is TGTGCCACTGGGACAGCGGGGAACACTGAAGCTTTCTTT. Supplemented by reference TRBV19 and TRBJ1-1, the full variable domain reads DGGITQSPKYLFRKEGQNVTLSCEQNLNHDAMYWYRQDPGQGLRLIYYSQIVNDFQKGDIAEGYSVSREKKESFPLTVTSAQKNPTAFYLCATGTAGNTEAFFGQGTRLTVV.

The gene calls are TRBV27 and TRBJ2-7; tentative D call: TRBD1 (6 bases). The germline V and J ends were trimmed by 2 bases and 3 bases, with 17 bases remaining between them. Germline CDR1 and CDR2: MNHEY and SMNVEV (reference sequence). This CDR3 region has 16 residues. The CDR3 loop is CASSLGGRGALYEQYF. In DNA form, the CDR3 reads TGTGCCAGCAGTTTAGGGGGCAGGGGCGCCCTCTACGAGCAGTACTTC.

The gene calls are TRBV7-9 and TRBJ1-1, with a weak D call TRBD1 (5 bases). The CDR3 contains 15 residues. Germline V gene data show CDR1 as SEHNR and CDR2 as FQNEAQ (reference sequence). The V end lost 5 bases, the J end lost 2 bases, and 15 bases lay between the germline ends. In DNA form, the CDR3 reads TGTGCCAGCAGCCTGTCCTGGGGCAGTAACACTGAAGCTTTCTTT. Translation: CASSLSWGSNTEAFF. Supplemented by reference TRBV7-9 and TRBJ1-1, the full variable domain reads DTGVSQNPRHKITKRGQNVTFRCDPISEHNRLYWYRQTLGQGPEFLTYFQNEAQLEKSRLLSDRFSAERPKGSFSTLEIQRTEQGDSAMYLCASSLSWGSNTEAFFGQGTRLTVV.